The present TCR beta chain was sequenced within a study of identical twins. Unique molecular identifiers were in the cDNA, with template-switch universal primer binding. TCRdb processed the 5' RACE reads anew with MiXCR; each CDR3 protein has one entry. The repertoire includes 450,000 or so distinct CDR3 sequences, approximately 25% of them detected once, and about 2.7% sits in the top ten. The CDR3 is made up of 14 amino acids. This clonotype was recorded a few times. This sample also appeared in a second study, on T cells expressing NK-cell markers. As that study records: A range of roughly 1.0-8% of CD8+ T cells consisted of dominant NKG2C+ clonotypes in six donors.

The rearrangement joins TRBV21-1 to TRBJ2-5; the table's TRBD1 call for D was not verified on the DNA. TRBV21-1 is a recognized pseudogene. The sample consisted of CD4+ T cells sorted from blood. The TCR originated in a woman aged 18-35 years in good health. For the CDR3, the DNA is TGTGCCAGCAGCAAAGGGGGGCAGGGAGAGACCCAGTACTTC. It encodes CASSKGGQGETQYF.